This T cell receptor (beta chain) is from a study of regulatory T cells in long-lasting Graves disease. Study summary: Positivity for TSH receptor antibodies plus over 5 years of antithyroid drugs meant persistent Graves' disease.

This clonotype was counted at least ten times. Germline V gene sequence: CDR1 LNHNV, CDR2 YYDKDF (reference sequence). V was trimmed by 0 bases and J by 6 bases, leaving 15 bases between them. The CDR3 is 15 residues long. Documented time point: persistent/refractory GD, antithyroid drugs over 5 years with positive TRAb. Extracted PBMC RNA gave rise to the TCR library. Combining iRepertoire HTBI primers with Arm-PCR of CDR3 regions, the authors built TCR beta libraries. TCRdb independently ran MiXCR on the multiplex PCR reads; one entry per CDR3 protein. This table has approximately 470,000 distinct CDR3 sequences, less than 25% appearing once.

This chain connects TRBV15 to TRBJ2-7; a weak D match, TRBD1 (6 bases). The sequence was obtained from a female donor with Graves disease. The sequencing used peripheral blood mononuclear cells (PBMCs), collected when the disease was refractory, from a patient treated with antithyroid drugs. This CDR3 reads CATSREQGIISEQYF. The CDR3 DNA sequence: TGTGCCACCAGCAGAGAACAGGGCATCATAAGCGAGCAGTACTTC.